The clone carrying this T cell receptor (beta chain) was recorded many times. Its antigen is still unknown. The data are from a study of T-cell reconstitution after alpha-beta-depleted transplantation in children. CDR1 and CDR2 from the germline V gene are SGHRS and YFSETQ. CDR3 length equals 15 residues. The V and J ends lost 4 bases and 7 bases, in that order; junction bases with no gene match: 12. Study-wide results and limits: Newly generated T cells supplied most T-cell counts and diversity one year post-transplant.

Unique molecular identifiers were used to barcode this TCRbeta library. One entry per CDR3 protein results from TCRdb running MiXCR on the PCR reads. This sample has 200,000 to 250,000 distinct CDR3 sequences, with around 7.5% found just once. The TCR sequence derives from a male patient younger than 18 who had a stem cell transplant for acute lymphoblastic leukemia, so the T cells may come from the graft donor. Sequenced material: PBMCs, mostly from graft donor cells, taken 180 days after TCRalphabeta/CD19-depleted stem cell transplant. This chain connects TRBV5-1 to TRBJ2-7; the match to TRBD1 covers 9 bases. CDR3 nucleotides: TGCGCCAGCAGCCTTCGGGACAGGGAGCTTTCGGAGCAGTACTTC. Its protein product is CASSLRDRELSEQYF.